Here is one T cell receptor beta chain with its context. The ends were cut back, 2 bases at V and 3 bases at J, with 11 bases in the middle. CDR1 is SGHVS, CDR2 FQNEAQ, per germline. The CDR3 totals 14 residues. The data were taken from a study of OX40 agonist ivuxolimab in advanced cancers. On the study more broadly: An agonistic human IgG2 monoclonal antibody against OX40 (CD134) was given.

The data were produced by immunoSEQ multiplex PCR, yet TCRdb's version contains in-frame clones alone and is incomplete. The sample includes about 48,000 clones, around 90% of them seen just once. V usage is TRBV7-8 and J usage is TRBJ2-7; D is uncertain. The receptor's source is an adult with an advanced solid tumor such as melanoma, head and neck, liver or kidney cancer. The input for sequencing was CD4+ or CD8+ T cells sorted from blood, taken in a trial of the OX40 agonist ivuxolimab. DNA of the CDR3: TGTGCCAGCAGCTTAATGGCTATAGTCTACGAGCAGTACTTC. It encodes CASSLMAIVYEQYF.